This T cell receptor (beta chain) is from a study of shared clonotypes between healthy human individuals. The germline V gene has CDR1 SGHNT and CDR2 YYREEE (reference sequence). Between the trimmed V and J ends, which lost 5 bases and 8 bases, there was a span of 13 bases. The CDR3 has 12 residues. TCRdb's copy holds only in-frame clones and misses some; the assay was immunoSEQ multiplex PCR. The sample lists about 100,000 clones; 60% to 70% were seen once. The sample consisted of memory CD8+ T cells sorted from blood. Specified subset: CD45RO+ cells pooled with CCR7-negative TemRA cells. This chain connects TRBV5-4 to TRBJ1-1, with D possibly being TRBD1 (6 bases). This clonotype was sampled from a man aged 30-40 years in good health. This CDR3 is CASRFWGQEAFF. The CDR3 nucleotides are TGTGCCAGCAGGTTCTGGGGGCAGGAAGCTTTCTTT.